These 8 T cell receptor beta chains were all obtained from the same sample, sequenced in a study of T cells after posttransplantation cyclophosphamide (dated by TCRdb to the mid-2010s). Library prep was done by the immunoSEQ multiplex PCR assay. TCRdb mirrors the immuneACCESS table, restricted to in-frame sequences. Some clones are absent from its copies; in checked studies, under half trace to an unresolved V gene, and the reason for the others is unknown. This sample holds under 9,000 clones in total, without any singletons. Nearly 55% of the sample is in the top ten clones. The sample's treatment or condition label, decoded: high-dose cyclophosphamide on days +3 and +4 as single-agent GVHD prophylaxis. Patients in the PTCy group got busulfan and fludarabine conditioning, a marrow graft from a related or unrelated donor, and cyclophosphamide on days +3 and +4. Sample: PBMCs, taken after allogeneic stem cell transplant with posttransplant cyclophosphamide. The receptors stem from a male patient in his fifties who received an allogeneic stem cell transplant from an unrelated donor, was CMV-positive, and had acute GVHD only. Following a transplant, some T lymphocytes may have been derived from the graft donor.

This clone came up many times. The V and J genes are TRBV5-1 and TRBJ1-2; D gene ambiguous. The germline CDR1 and CDR2 sequences are SGHRS and YFSETQ. The CDR3 extends over 13 amino acids. With 1 base removed from V and 4 bases from J, the gap between germline ends came to 8 bases. The CDR3 sequence: CASSLWAGYGYTF. The CDR3 coding sequence is TGCGCCAGCAGCTTGTGGGCGGGCTATGGCTACACCTTC. The complete variable domain, with remaining parts taken from reference TRBV5-1 and TRBJ1-2, reads KAGVTQTPRYLIKTRGQQVTLSCSPISGHRSVSWYQQTPGQGLQFLFEYFSETQRNKGNFPGRFSGRQFSNSRSEMNVSTLELGDSALYLCASSLWAGYGYTFGSGTRLTVV.

This clone was recorded many times. This rearrangement joins TRBV18 to TRBJ1-1; D ambiguous. Germline CDR1 reads KGHSH; CDR2 reads LQKENI. Trimming pared 1 base from V and 4 bases from J, leaving 10 bases between. CDR3 length: 14 amino acids. This chain's CDR3 is CASSPRRVGTEAFF. The DNA for the CDR3 is TGTGCCAGCTCACCACGGAGGGTAGGCACTGAAGCTTTCTTT.

This clone was seen only a few times. The genes are TRBV5-5 and TRBJ1-5; the match to TRBD1 covers 7 bases. V trimming: 4 bases; J trimming: 6 bases; junction bases outside the gene matches: 4. This CDR3 has 13 residues. Germline V gives CDR1 SGHKS, CDR2 YYEKEE (reference sequence). Here the CDR3 DNA reads TGTGCCAGCAGCGTACAGGGGAGTCAGCCCCAGCATTTT. Translating it yields CASSVQGSQPQHF.

The rearrangement uses TRBV11-2 and TRBJ1-2; a possible D gene is TRBD1 (5 bases). Per the germline V gene, CDR1 is SGHAT and CDR2 is FQNNGV. The CDR3 covers 15 residues. Deletions cut 5 bases from V and 2 bases from J, with 15 bases between. CDR3 loop: CASSAEPGPNYGYTF. The CDR3, as DNA: TGTGCCAGCAGCGCTGAACCAGGGCCCAACTATGGCTACACCTTC.

This clone is categorized as medium-sized (0.01 to 0.1%). The J gene is TRBJ2-3, the V gene TRBV6-6; TRBD2 aligns across 12 bases. The CDR3 is 14 amino acids. Germline values: CDR1 MNHNY, CDR2 SVGAGI (reference sequence). V shed 4 bases, J shed 6 bases, and the junction held 2 bases outside the gene matches. CDR3 in DNA: TGTGCCAGCAGTTGGACTAGCGGGGCCGATACGCAGTATTTT. This sequence encodes CASSWTSGADTQYF.

The sample holds many counts of this clone. V is TRBV18 and J is TRBJ1-1; the D is unclear. Per germline, CDR1 KGHSH and CDR2 LQKENI. The V and J ends lost 6 bases and 3 bases respectively, with 5 bases between them. The CDR3 length is 11 residues. CDR3 sequence (DNA): TGTGCCAGCTCCCAGGACACTGAAGCTTTCTTT. Protein sequence: CASSQDTEAFF.

The rearrangement links TRBV7-8 to TRBJ2-3; the match to TRBD2 covers 9 bases. The CDR3 contains 15 residues. J gave up 7 bases and V 6 bases, and 11 bases lay outside the gene matches. Germline CDR1 SGHVS, CDR2 FQNEAQ. The CDR3: CASSGVAGVENTQYF. For the CDR3, the DNA is TGTGCCAGCAGTGGGGTAGCGGGAGTGGAAAATACGCAGTATTTT.

The rearrangement uses TRBV7-2 and TRBJ1-2, with D tentatively TRBD1 (6 bases). Germline V gives CDR1 SGHTA, CDR2 FQGNSA. Trimming took off 0 bases at V and 8 bases at J, with 22 bases between the two ends. CDR3 size: 17 residues. CDR3 protein: CASSLAVAIFDRTGYTF. The DNA of the CDR3 is TGTGCCAGCAGCTTAGCCGTCGCCATATTCGACAGGACAGGCTACACCTTC.